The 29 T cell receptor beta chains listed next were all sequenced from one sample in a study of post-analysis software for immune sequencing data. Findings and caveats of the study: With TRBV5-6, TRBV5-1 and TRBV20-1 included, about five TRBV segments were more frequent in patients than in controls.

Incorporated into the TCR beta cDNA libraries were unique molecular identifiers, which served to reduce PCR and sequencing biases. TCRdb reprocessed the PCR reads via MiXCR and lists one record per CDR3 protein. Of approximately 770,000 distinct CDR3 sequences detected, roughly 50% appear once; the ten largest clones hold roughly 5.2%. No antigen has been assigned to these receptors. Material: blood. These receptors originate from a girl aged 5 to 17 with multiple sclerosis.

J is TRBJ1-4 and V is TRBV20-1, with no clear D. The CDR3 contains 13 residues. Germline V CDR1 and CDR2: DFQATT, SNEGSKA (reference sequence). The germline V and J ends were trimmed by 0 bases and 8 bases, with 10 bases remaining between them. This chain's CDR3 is CSARDKQPEKLFF. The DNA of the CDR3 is TGCAGTGCTAGAGATAAACAGCCCGAAAAACTGTTTTTT.

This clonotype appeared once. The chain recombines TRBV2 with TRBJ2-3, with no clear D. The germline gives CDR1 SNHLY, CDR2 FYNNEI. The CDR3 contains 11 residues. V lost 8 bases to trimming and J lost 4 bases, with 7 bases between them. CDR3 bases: TGTGCCAGCCCGCTCTCAGATACGCAGTATTTT. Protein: CASPLSDTQYF.

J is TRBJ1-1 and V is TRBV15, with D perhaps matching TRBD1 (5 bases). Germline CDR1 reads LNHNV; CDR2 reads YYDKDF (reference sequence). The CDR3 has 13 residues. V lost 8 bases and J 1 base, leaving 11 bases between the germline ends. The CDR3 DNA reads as TGTGCCACCCAGGGCAGGGCGAACACTGAAGCTTTCTTT. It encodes CATQGRANTEAFF.

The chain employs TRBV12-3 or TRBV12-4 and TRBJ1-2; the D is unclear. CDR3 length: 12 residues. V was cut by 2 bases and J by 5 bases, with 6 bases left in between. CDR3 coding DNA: TGTGCCAGCAGTTTAAAGGGATATGGCTACACCTTC. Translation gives CASSLKGYGYTF.

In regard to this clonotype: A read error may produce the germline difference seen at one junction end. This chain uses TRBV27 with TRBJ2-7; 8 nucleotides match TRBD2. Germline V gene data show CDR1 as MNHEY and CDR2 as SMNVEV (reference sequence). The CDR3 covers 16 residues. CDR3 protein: CASSFISGRRHYGQYF. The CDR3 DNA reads TGTGCCAGCAGTTTTATCAGCGGGAGACGACACTACGGGCAGTACTTC.

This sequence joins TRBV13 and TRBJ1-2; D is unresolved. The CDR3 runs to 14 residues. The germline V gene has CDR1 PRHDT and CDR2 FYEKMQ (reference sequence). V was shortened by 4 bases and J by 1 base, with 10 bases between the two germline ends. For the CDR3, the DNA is TGTGCCAGCAGCTCGGGTCCCAGTAACTATGGCTACACCTTC. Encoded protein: CASSSGPSNYGYTF.

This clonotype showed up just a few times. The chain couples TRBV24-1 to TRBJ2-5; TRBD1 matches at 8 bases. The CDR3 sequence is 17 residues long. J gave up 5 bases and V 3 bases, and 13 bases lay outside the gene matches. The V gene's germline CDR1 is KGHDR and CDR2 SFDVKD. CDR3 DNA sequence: TGTGCCACCAGTGATCCTGGACAGGGAGTCGTCGGGGAGACCCAGTACTTC. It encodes CATSDPGQGVVGETQYF.

CDR3 DNA: TGTGCCAGCAGGCTCATCCCCGAAAAACTGTTTTTT. Translated, it gives CASRLIPEKLFF. The rearrangement uses TRBV12-3 or TRBV12-4 and TRBJ1-4; no clear D. Trimming took 6 bases from V and 8 from J, leaving 10 bases between them. The CDR3 is 12 amino acids.

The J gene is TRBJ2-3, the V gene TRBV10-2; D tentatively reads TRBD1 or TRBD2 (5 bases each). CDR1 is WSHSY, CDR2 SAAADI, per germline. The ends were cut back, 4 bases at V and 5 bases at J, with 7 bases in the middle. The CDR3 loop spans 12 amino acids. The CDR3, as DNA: TGCGCCAGCAGTGCAGGGAGAGATACGCAGTATTTT. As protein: CASSAGRDTQYF.

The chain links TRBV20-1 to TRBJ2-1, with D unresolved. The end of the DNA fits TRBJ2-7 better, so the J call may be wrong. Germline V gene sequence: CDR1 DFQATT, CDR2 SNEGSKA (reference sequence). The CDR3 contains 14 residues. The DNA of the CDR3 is TGCAGTGCTAGGAAGTCTAATTTATACAATGAGCAGTACTTC. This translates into CSARKSNLYNEQYF.

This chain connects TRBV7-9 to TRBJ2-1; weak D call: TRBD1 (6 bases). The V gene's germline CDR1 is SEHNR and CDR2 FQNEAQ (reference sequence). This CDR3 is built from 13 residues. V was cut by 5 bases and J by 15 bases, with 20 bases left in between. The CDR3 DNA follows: TGTGCCAGCAGCGCAGGGGCTAGCCATACATCGTTCTTC. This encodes CASSAGASHTSFF.

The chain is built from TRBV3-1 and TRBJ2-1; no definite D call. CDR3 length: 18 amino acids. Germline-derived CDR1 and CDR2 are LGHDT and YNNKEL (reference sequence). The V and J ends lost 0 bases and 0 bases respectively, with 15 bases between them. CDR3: CASSQELVPINSYNEQFF. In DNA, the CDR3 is TGTGCCAGCAGCCAAGAATTGGTCCCGATCAACTCCTACAATGAGCAGTTCTTC.

The CDR3 DNA is TGTGCCAGCAGTTCCGAGGGGGCAACTAATGAAAAACTGTTTTTT. Its protein product is CASSSEGATNEKLFF. J is TRBJ1-4 and V is TRBV27, with D tentatively TRBD1 (6 bases). V was shortened by 4 bases and J by 0 bases, with 9 bases between the two germline ends. Germline loops: CDR1 MNHEY, CDR2 SMNVEV (reference sequence). The CDR3 length is 15 residues.

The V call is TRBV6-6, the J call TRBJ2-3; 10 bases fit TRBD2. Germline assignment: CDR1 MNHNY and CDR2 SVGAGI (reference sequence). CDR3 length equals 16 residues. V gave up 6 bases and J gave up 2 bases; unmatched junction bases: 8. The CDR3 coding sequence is TGTGCCAGCAGCCTTCGGACTAGCGGTAACACAGATACGCAGTATTTT. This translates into CASSLRTSGNTDTQYF.

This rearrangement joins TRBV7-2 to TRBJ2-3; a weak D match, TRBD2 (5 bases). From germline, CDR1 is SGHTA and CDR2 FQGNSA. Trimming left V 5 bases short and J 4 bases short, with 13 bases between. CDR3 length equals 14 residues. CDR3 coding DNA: TGTGCCAGCAGCCGGACTCCCAGCCCAGATACGCAGTATTTT. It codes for CASSRTPSPDTQYF.

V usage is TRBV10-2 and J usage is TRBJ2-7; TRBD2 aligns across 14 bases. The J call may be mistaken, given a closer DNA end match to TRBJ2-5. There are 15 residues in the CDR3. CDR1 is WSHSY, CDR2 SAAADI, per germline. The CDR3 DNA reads TGCGCCACATTCGGGACTAGCGGGAGTCCTGAGACCCAGTACTTC. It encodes CATFGTSGSPETQYF.

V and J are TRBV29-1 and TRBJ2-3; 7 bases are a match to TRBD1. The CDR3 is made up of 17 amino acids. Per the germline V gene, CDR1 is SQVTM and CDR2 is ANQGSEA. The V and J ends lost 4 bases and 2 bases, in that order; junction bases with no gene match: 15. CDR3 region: CSVGGSHAGGVTDTQYF. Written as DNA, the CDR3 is TGCAGCGTTGGAGGAAGCCATGCAGGGGGAGTCACAGATACGCAGTATTTT.

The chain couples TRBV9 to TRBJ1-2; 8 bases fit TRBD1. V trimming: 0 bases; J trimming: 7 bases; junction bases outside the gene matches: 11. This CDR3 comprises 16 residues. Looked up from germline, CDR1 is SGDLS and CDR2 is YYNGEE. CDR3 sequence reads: CASSVAVRQGISGYTF. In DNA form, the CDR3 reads TGTGCCAGCAGCGTAGCGGTGAGACAGGGGATTAGTGGCTACACCTTC.

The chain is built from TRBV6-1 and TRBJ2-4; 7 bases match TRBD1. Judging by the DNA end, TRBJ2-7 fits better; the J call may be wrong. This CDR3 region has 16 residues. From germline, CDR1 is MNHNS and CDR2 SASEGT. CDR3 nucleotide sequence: TGTGCCAGCAGTGAAAAAGACAGGGCCCCATACAACGAGCAGTACTTC. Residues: CASSEKDRAPYNEQYF.

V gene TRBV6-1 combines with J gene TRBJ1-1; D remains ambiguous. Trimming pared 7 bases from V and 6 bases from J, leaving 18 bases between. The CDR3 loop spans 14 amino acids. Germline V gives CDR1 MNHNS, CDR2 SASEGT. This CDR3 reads CASTEGLNPSEAFF. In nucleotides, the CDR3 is TGTGCCAGCACGGAGGGATTGAATCCTTCTGAAGCTTTCTTT.

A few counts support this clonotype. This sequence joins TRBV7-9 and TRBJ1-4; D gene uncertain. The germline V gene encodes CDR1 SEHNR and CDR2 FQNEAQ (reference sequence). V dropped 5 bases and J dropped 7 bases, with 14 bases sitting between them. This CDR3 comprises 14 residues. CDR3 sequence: CASSRDKAGEKLFF. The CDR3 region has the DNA TGTGCCAGCAGCAGAGACAAAGCGGGTGAAAAACTGTTTTTT. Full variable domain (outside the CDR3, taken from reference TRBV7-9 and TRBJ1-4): DTGVSQNPRHKITKRGQNVTFRCDPISEHNRLYWYRQTLGQGPEFLTYFQNEAQLEKSRLLSDRFSAERPKGSFSTLEIQRTEQGDSAMYLCASSRDKAGEKLFFGSGTQLSVL.

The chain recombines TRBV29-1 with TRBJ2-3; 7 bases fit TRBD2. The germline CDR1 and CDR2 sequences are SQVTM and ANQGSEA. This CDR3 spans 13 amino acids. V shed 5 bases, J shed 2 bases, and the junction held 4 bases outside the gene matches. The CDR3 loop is CSVSLAVTDTQYF. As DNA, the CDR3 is TGCAGCGTTTCCCTAGCGGTCACAGATACGCAGTATTTT.

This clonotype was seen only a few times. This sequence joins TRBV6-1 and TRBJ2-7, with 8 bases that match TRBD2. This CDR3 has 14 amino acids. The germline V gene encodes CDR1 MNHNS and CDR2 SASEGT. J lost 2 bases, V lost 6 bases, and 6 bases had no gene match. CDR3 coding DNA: TGTGCCAGCAGAACAGCGGGAGAAACCTACGAGCAGTACTTC. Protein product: CASRTAGETYEQYF.

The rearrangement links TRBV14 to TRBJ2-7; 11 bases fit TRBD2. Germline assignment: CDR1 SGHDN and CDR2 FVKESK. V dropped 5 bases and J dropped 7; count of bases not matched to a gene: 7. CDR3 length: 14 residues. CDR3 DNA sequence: TGTGCCAGCAGCGGGACTAGCGGATACAATGAGCAGTACTTC. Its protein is CASSGTSGYNEQYF.

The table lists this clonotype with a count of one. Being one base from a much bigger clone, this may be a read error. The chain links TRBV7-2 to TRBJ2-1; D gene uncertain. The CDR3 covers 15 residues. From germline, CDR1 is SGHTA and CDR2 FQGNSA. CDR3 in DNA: TGTGCCAGCAGCTTAGCGACCAGCTCCCACAATGAGCAGTTCTTC. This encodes CASSLATSSHNEQFF.

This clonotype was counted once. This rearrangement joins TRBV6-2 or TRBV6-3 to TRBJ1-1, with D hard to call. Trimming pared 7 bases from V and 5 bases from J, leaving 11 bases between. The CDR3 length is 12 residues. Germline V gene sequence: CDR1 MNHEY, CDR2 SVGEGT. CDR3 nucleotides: TGTGCCAGCACCTCAATTCGTACTGAAGCTTTCTTT. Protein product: CASTSIRTEAFF.

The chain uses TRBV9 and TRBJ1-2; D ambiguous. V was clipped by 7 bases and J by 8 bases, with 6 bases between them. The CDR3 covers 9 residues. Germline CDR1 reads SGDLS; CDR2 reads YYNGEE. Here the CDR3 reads CASHRGYTF. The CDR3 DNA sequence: TGTGCCAGCCACCGGGGCTACACCTTC.

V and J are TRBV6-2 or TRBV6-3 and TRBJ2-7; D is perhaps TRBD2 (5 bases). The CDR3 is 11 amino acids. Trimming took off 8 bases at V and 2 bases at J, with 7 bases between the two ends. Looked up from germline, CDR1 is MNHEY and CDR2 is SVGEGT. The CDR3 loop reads CASGSPYEQYF. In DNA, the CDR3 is TGTGCCAGCGGGAGTCCCTACGAGCAGTACTTC.

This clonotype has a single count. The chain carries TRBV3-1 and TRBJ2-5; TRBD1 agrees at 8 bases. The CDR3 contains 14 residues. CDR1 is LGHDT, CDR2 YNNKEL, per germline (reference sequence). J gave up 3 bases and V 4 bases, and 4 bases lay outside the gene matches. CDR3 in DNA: TGTGCCAGCAGCCTACCGGGACAGGAAGAGACCCAGTACTTC. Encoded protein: CASSLPGQEETQYF.